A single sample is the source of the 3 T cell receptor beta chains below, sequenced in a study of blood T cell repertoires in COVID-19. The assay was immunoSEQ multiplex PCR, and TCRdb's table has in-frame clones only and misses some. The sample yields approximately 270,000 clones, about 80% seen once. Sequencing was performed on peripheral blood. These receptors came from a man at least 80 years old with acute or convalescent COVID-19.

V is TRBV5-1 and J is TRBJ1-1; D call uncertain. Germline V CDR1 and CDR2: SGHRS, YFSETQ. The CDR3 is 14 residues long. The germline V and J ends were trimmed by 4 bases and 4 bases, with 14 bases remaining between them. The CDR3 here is CASSLFREGTEAFF. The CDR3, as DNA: TGCGCCAGCAGCCTCTTCCGGGAGGGCACTGAAGCTTTCTTT.

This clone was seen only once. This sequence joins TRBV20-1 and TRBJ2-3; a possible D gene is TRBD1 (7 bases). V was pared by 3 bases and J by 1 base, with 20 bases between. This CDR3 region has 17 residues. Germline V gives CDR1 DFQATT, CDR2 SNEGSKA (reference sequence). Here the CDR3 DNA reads TGCAGTGCTAGTTCGAGGGGGCGGGGTCGGGGCACAGATACGCAGTATTTT. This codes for CSASSRGRGRGTDTQYF.

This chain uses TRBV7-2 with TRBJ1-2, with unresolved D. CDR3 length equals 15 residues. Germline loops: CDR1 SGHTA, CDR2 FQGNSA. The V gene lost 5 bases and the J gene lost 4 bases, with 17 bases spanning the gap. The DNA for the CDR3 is TGTGCCAGCAGCATCTCCAGCCGCGGGCCCTATGGCTACACCTTC. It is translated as CASSISSRGPYGYTF.